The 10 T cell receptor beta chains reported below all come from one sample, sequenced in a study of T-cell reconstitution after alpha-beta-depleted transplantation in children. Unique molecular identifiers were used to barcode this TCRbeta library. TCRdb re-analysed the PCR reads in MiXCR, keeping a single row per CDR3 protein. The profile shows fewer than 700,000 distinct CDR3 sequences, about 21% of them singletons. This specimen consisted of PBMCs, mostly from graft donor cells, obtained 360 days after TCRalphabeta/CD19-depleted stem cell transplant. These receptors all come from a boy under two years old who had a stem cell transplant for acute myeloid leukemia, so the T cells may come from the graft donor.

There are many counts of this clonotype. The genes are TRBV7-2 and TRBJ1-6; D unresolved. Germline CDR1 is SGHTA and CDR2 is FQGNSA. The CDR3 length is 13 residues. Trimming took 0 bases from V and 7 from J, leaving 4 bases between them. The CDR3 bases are TGTGCCAGCAGCTTAGCAGGGAATTCACCCCTCCACTTT. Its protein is CASSLAGNSPLHF.

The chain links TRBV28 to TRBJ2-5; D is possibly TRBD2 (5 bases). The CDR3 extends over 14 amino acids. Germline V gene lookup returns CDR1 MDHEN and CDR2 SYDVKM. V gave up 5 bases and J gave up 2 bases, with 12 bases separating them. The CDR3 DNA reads TGTGCCAGCAGTCCCACGAGGGAGCAAGAGACCCAGTACTTC. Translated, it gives CASSPTREQETQYF.

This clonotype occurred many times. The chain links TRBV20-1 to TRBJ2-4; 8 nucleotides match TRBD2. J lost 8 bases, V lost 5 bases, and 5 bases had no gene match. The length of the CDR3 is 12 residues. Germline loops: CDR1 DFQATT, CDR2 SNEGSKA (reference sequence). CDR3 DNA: TGCAGTGCTCGAAACGGGGGGGACATTCAGTACTTC. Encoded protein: CSARNGGDIQYF.

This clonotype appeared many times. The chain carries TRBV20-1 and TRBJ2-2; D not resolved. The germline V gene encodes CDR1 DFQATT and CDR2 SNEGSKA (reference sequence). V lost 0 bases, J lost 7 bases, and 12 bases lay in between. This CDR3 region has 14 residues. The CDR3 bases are TGCAGTGCTAGAGATCCAAAGGGTCTCGGGGAGCTGTTTTTT. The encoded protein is CSARDPKGLGELFF.

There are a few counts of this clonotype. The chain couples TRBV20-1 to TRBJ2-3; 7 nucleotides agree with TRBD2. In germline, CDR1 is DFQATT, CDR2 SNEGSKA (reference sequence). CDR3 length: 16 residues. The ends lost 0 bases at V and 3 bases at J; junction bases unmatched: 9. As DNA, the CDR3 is TGCAGTGCTAGAGAGGCTAGCATCGGGAGGACAGATACGCAGTATTTT. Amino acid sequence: CSAREASIGRTDTQYF.

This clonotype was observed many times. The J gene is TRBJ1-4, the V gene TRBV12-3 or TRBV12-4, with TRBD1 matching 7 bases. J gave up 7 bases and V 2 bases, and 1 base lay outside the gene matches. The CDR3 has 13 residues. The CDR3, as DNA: TGTGCCAGCAGTTTACAGGGGGGTGAAAAACTGTTTTTT. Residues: CASSLQGGEKLFF.

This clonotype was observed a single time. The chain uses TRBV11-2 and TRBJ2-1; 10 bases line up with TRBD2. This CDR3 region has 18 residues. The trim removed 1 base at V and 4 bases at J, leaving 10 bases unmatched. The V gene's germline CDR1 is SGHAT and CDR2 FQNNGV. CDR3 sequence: CASSLVDSGGFPYNEQFF. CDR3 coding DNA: TGTGCCAGCAGCTTAGTAGATAGCGGGGGGTTCCCTTACAATGAGCAGTTCTTC. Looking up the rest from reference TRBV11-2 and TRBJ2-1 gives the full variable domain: EAGVAQSPRYKIIEKRQSVAFWCNPISGHATLYWYQQILGQGPKLLIQFQNNGVVDDSQLPKDRFSAERLKGVDSTLKIQPAKLEDSAVYLCASSLVDSGGFPYNEQFFGPGTRLTVL.

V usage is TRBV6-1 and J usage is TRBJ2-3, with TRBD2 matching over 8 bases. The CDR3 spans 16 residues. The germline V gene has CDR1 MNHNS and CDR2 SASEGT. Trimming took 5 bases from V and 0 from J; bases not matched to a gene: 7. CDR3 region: CASSPAGGPSTDTQYF. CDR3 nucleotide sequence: TGTGCCAGCAGTCCGGCGGGGGGACCTAGCACAGATACGCAGTATTTT.

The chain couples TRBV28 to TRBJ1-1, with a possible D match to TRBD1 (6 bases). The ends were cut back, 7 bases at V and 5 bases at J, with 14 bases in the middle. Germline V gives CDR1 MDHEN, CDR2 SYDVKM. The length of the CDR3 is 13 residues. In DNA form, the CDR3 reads TGTGCCAGCAACACAGGGAGGTGGACTGAAGCTTTCTTT. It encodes CASNTGRWTEAFF.

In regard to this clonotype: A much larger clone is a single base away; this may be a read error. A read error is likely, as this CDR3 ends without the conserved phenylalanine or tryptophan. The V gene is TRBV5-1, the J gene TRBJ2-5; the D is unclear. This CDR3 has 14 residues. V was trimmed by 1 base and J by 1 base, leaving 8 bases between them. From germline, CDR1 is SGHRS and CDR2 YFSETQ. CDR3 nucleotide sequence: TGCGCCAGCAGCTTGCCCGGGTCCCAAGAGACCCAGTACGTC. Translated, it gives CASSLPGSQETQYV.